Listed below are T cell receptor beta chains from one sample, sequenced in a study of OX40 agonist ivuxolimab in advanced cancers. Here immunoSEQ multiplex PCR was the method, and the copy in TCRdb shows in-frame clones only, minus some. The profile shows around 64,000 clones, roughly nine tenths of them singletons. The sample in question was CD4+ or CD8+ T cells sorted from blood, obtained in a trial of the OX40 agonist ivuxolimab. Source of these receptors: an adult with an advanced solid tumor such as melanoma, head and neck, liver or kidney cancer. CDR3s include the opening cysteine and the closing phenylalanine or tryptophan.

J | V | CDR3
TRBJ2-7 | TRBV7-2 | CASSYGTGGGYEQYF
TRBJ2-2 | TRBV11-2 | CASFRSSGSIPGELFF
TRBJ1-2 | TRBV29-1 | CSVDLQGEGSNYGYTF
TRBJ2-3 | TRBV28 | CASSPRSSPTDTQYF
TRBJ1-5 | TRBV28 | CASSLGPGGQPQHF
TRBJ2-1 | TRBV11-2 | CASSLGGFGNNEQFF
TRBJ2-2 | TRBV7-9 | CASSPAEVANTGELFF
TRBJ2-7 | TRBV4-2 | CASSQVIAGYEQYF
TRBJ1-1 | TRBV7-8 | CASSIGTGDTEAFF
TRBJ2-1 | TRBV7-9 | CASSLPGIGSYNEQFF
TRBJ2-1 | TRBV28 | CASLFAGSSYNEQFF
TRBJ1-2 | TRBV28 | CASSLGDRDYGYTF
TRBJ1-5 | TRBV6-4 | CASSGEQRRGQPQHF
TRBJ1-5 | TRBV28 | CASSLRTGNSNQPQHF
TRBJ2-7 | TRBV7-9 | CASSLGLLQGAPEQYF
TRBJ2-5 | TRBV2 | CASSTSGTSGDGTQYF
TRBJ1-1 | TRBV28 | CASSLSSDRNTEAFF
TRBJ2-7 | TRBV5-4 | CASSLGLAGVTYEQYF
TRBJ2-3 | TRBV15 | CATSRDLTDTQYF
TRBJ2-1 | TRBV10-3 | CATTLAGDWNEQFF
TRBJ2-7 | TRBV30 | CAWSATVRGEQYF
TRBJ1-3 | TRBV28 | CASRMDRDSGNTIYF
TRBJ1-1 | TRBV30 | CAWSVLGEMNTEAFF
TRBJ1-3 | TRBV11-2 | CASSLDGASGNTIYF
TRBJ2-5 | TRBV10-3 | CAISGGGSQETQYF
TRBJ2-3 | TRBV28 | CASSLRGSTDTQYF
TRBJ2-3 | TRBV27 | CASSFSLTGFPSTDTQYF